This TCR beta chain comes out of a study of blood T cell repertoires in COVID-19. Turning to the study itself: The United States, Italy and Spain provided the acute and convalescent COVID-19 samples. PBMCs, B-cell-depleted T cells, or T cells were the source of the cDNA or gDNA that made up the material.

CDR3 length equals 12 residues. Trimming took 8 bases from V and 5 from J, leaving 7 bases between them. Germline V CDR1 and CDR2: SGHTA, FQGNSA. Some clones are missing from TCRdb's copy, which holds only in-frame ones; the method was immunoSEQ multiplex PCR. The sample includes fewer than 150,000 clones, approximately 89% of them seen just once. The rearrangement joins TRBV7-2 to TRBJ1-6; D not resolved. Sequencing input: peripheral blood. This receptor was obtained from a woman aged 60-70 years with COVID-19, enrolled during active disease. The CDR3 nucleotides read TGTGCCAGCTCCCCTGATAATTCACCCCTCCACTTT. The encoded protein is CASSPDNSPLHF.